This TCR beta chain is drawn from a study of T cells in Graves' hyperthyroidism and ophthalmopathy. RNA transcripts yielded amplified TCR beta CDR3 regions. In the first-round RT-PCR of the TCR CDR3, the HTBI primer set was used. TCRdb reprocessed the multiplex PCR reads with MiXCR, giving one entry per CDR3 protein. The sample consists of approximately 600,000 distinct CDR3 sequences, 15% to 20% of them appearing once. Trimming removed 5 bases from V and 3 bases from J; junction bases left unmatched: 9. The CDR3 has 16 amino acids. CDR1 LGHNT and CDR2 FRNRAP come from the germline V gene. This clonotype was detected ten times or more. Its target is unknown. Whole-study results and caveats: Most clonotypes expanded in the thyroid (above 0.001) were also present in blood.

V and J are TRBV12-5 and TRBJ1-4, with 7 bases matching TRBD1. Sequencing was performed on blood. The TCR was taken from a woman aged 25 to 45 with Graves' hyperthyroidism. The CDR3 sequence: CASGTGQLGANEKLFF. In DNA form, the CDR3 reads TGTGCTAGTGGTACGGGACAGTTAGGGGCTAATGAAAAACTGTTTTTT.